A selection of T cell receptor beta chains follows, all from one sample in a study of radiotherapy plus CTLA-4 blockade in lung cancer. Profiling relied on immunoSEQ multiplex PCR, and the TCRdb table lists in-frame clones only, not all of them. Of around 44,000 clones in the sample, about 74% were seen once. The material was peripheral blood, obtained from a patient treated with radiotherapy plus ipilimumab. The receptors originated from a human donor with non-small cell lung cancer whose response to radiotherapy plus ipilimumab could not be evaluated. CDR3s include the opening cysteine and the closing phenylalanine or tryptophan. The order of the fields is clone size, V gene, J gene, D gene, CDR3 DNA, CDR3 protein. D genes are given only for firm matches. Clone size is stated in some rows and not others, as once, few, many or a class when expanded.

abundance: .
v_gene: TRBV6-6
j_gene: TRBJ2-7
d_gene: TRBD1
CDR3nt: TGTGCCAGCAGCCCACAGGGGGCTTACTACGAGCAGTACTTC
CDR3aa: CASSPQGAYYEQYF

abundance: .
v_gene: TRBV12-5
j_gene: TRBJ1-1
d_gene: .
CDR3nt: TGTGCTAGTGGTCAGGCGGGGGGGGCTCGAGGTACTGAAGCTTTCTTT
CDR3aa: CASGQAGGARGTEAFF

abundance: once
v_gene: TRBV4-1
j_gene: TRBJ1-4
d_gene: TRBD1
CDR3nt: TGCGCCAGCAGCCAATCGGACAGGGGAAATGAAAAACTGTTTTTT
CDR3aa: CASSQSDRGNEKLFF

abundance: .
v_gene: TRBV19
j_gene: TRBJ1-1
d_gene: TRBD1
CDR3nt: TGTGCCAGTAGTAGCGCTCGTTTATCGGGACAGGGGAACACTGAAGCTTTCTTT
CDR3aa: CASSSARLSGQGNTEAFF

abundance: .
v_gene: TRBV9
j_gene: TRBJ1-2
d_gene: TRBD1
CDR3nt: TGTGCCAGCAGCGCCGGGACAGCCCCTCAATCCTTC
CDR3aa: CASSAGTAPQSF

abundance: few
v_gene: TRBV19
j_gene: TRBJ1-5
d_gene: TRBD1
CDR3nt: TGTGCCAGTAGTCCGGGACAGGGATTCAATCAGCCCCAGCATTTT
CDR3aa: CASSPGQGFNQPQHF

abundance: few
v_gene: TRBV1
j_gene: TRBJ2-1
d_gene: .
CDR3nt: TGCACCAGCAGGCCCGAGTGGGGTATAGGGGTGTCCTACAATGAGCAGTTCTTC
CDR3aa: CTSRPEWGIGVSYNEQFF

abundance: .
v_gene: TRBV9
j_gene: TRBJ1-2
d_gene: TRBD1
CDR3nt: TGTGCCAGCAGCCCGTGGACAGGGGGCTATGGCTACACCTTC
CDR3aa: CASSPWTGGYGYTF

abundance: .
v_gene: TRBV2
j_gene: TRBJ2-5
d_gene: .
CDR3nt: TGTGCCAGCAGTAAAAACAGCGCCCGGGGAGAGACCCAGTACTTC
CDR3aa: CASSKNSARGETQYF

abundance: .
v_gene: TRBV6-1
j_gene: TRBJ1-4
d_gene: .
CDR3nt: TGTGCCAGCAGTGACAGGGGAGGGACTAATGAAAAACTGTTTTTT
CDR3aa: CASSDRGGTNEKLFF

abundance: .
v_gene: TRBV7-2
j_gene: TRBJ2-1
d_gene: TRBD1
CDR3nt: TGTGCCAGCAGCCGAAGACAGGGGGCGAACAATGAGCAGTTCTTC
CDR3aa: CASSRRQGANNEQFF

abundance: .
v_gene: TRBV2
j_gene: TRBJ1-5
d_gene: TRBD1
CDR3nt: TGTGCCAGCACGTGGGACAGGGACTGGCAGCCCCAGCATTTT
CDR3aa: CASTWDRDWQPQHF

abundance: .
v_gene: TRBV6-5
j_gene: TRBJ2-7
d_gene: TRBD1
CDR3nt: TGTGCCAGCAGAACCGGGACAGGGGGTAAATACGAGCAGTACTTC
CDR3aa: CASRTGTGGKYEQYF

abundance: .
v_gene: TRBV9
j_gene: TRBJ2-7
d_gene: TRBD2
CDR3nt: TGTGCCAGCAGCGTCGAGCGGGAGAGCTACGAGCAGTACTTC
CDR3aa: CASSVERESYEQYF

abundance: .
v_gene: TRBV29-1
j_gene: TRBJ2-3
d_gene: .
CDR3nt: TGCAGCGTTGCTGGAGGGCCTAGCACAGATACGCAGTATTTT
CDR3aa: CSVAGGPSTDTQYF

abundance: .
v_gene: TRBV11-2
j_gene: TRBJ1-1
d_gene: .
CDR3nt: TGTGCCAGCAGCTTAGATCTATGGAGGTGGGGTACGAGGAACACTGAAGCTTTCTTT
CDR3aa: CASSLDLWRWGTRNTEAFF

abundance: .
v_gene: TRBV28
j_gene: TRBJ1-1
d_gene: TRBD1
CDR3nt: TGTGCCAGCAGTTTGACGAGGTACAGGGGAAGCACTGAAGCTTTCTTT
CDR3aa: CASSLTRYRGSTEAFF

abundance: .
v_gene: TRBV27
j_gene: TRBJ2-7
d_gene: .
CDR3nt: TGTGCCAGCAGTCCCCTCGATCTTGAGTACGAGCAGTACTTC
CDR3aa: CASSPLDLEYEQYF

abundance: .
v_gene: TRBV9
j_gene: TRBJ1-1
d_gene: .
CDR3nt: TGTGCCAGCAGCTCCGGAATGACATACACTGAAGCTTTCTTT
CDR3aa: CASSSGMTYTEAFF

abundance: .
v_gene: TRBV6-1
j_gene: TRBJ2-3
d_gene: TRBD1
CDR3nt: TGTGCCAGCACCGAACAGGGACAGGGGACCGATACGCAGTATTTT
CDR3aa: CASTEQGQGTDTQYF

abundance: .
v_gene: TRBV5-1
j_gene: TRBJ2-5
d_gene: TRBD2
CDR3nt: TGCGCCAGCAGCTTGAGCGGGGCCGGCGGGGAGACCCAGTACTTC
CDR3aa: CASSLSGAGGETQYF

abundance: .
v_gene: TRBV6-5
j_gene: TRBJ2-2
d_gene: TRBD1
CDR3nt: TGTGCCAGCAGGAGGACAGGTCGCCCCGGGGAGCTGTTTTTT
CDR3aa: CASRRTGRPGELFF

abundance: .
v_gene: TRBV30
j_gene: TRBJ1-4
d_gene: TRBD1
CDR3nt: TGTGCCTGGAGACGACAGGGGGTTTCTAATGAAAAACTGTTTTTT
CDR3aa: CAWRRQGVSNEKLFF

abundance: .
v_gene: TRBV7-8
j_gene: TRBJ1-1
d_gene: .
CDR3nt: TGTGCCAGCAGCCCCCCCAGGGGACTATCCACTGAAGCTTTCTTT
CDR3aa: CASSPPRGLSTEAFF

abundance: once
v_gene: TRBV5-1
j_gene: TRBJ2-3
d_gene: TRBD1
CDR3nt: TGCGCCAGCAGCCCAGTACCCGGGACAGGGTTTGCAGATACGCAGTATTTT
CDR3aa: CASSPVPGTGFADTQYF

abundance: .
v_gene: TRBV5-5
j_gene: TRBJ1-2
d_gene: TRBD1
CDR3nt: TGTGCCAGCAGCCTGACAGGGGAAGGCTACACCTTC
CDR3aa: CASSLTGEGYTF

abundance: .
v_gene: TRBV4-3
j_gene: TRBJ1-5
d_gene: TRBD1
CDR3nt: TGCGCCAGCAGCCTACAAATCGGGACAGCTTCCAATCAGCCCCAGCATTTT
CDR3aa: CASSLQIGTASNQPQHF

abundance: few
v_gene: TRBV28
j_gene: TRBJ2-2
d_gene: .
CDR3nt: TGTGCCAGCAGTTGGGCGTACACCGGGGAGCTGTTTTTT
CDR3aa: CASSWAYTGELFF

abundance: .
v_gene: TRBV28
j_gene: TRBJ2-6
d_gene: .
CDR3nt: TGTGCCAGCAGTTCCCAGCGGGGGGCCAACGTCCTGACTTTC
CDR3aa: CASSSQRGANVLTF

abundance: .
v_gene: TRBV4-3
j_gene: TRBJ1-1
d_gene: TRBD1
CDR3nt: TGCGCCAGCAGCCCACAGGGGACTGAAGCTTTCTTT
CDR3aa: CASSPQGTEAFF

abundance: .
v_gene: TRBV5-1
j_gene: TRBJ2-3
d_gene: TRBD2
CDR3nt: TGCGCCAGCGGCTTGGGGAGGGTAGATACGCAGTATTTT
CDR3aa: CASGLGRVDTQYF

abundance: .
v_gene: TRBV7-9
j_gene: TRBJ2-7
d_gene: TRBD1
CDR3nt: TGTGCCAGCAGCTCGCCGACAGGGGGATTTACGGACGAGCAGTACTTC
CDR3aa: CASSSPTGGFTDEQYF

abundance: .
v_gene: TRBV5-1
j_gene: TRBJ1-2
d_gene: .
CDR3nt: TGCGCCAGCAGCTTGGATCAGGTCGTGGCCTATGGCTACACCTTC
CDR3aa: CASSLDQVVAYGYTF

abundance: .
v_gene: TRBV6-5
j_gene: TRBJ1-4
d_gene: .
CDR3nt: TGTGCCAGCAGCCATAACAGGGCAACTAATGAAAAACTGTTTTTT
CDR3aa: CASSHNRATNEKLFF

abundance: once
v_gene: TRBV18
j_gene: TRBJ2-1
d_gene: TRBD2
CDR3nt: TGTGCCAGCTCACCTTTCTCTAGCGGGGGGGCGTCGAGCAATGAGCAGTTCTTC
CDR3aa: CASSPFSSGGASSNEQFF

abundance: few
v_gene: TRBV15
j_gene: TRBJ2-5
d_gene: TRBD2
CDR3nt: TGTGCCACCAGCAGAGATTATCTAGCGGGTTCCCAAGAGACCCAGTACTTC
CDR3aa: CATSRDYLAGSQETQYF

abundance: .
v_gene: TRBV28
j_gene: TRBJ2-5
d_gene: TRBD1
CDR3nt: TGTGCCAGCAGTACAACAGGGGATCAAGAGACCCAGTACTTC
CDR3aa: CASSTTGDQETQYF

abundance: .
v_gene: TRBV2
j_gene: TRBJ1-6
d_gene: TRBD1
CDR3nt: TGTGCCAGCAGGGTGGACAGGCTTGGCAATTCACCCCTCCACTTT
CDR3aa: CASRVDRLGNSPLHF

abundance: .
v_gene: TRBV18
j_gene: TRBJ2-7
d_gene: TRBD1
CDR3nt: TGTGCCAGCTCACCGGGACAGTACGAGCAGTACTTC
CDR3aa: CASSPGQYEQYF

abundance: .
v_gene: TRBV5-1
j_gene: TRBJ2-7
d_gene: .
CDR3nt: TGCGCCAGCAGCCCAATTGACATCCTCTACGAGCAGTACTTC
CDR3aa: CASSPIDILYEQYF

abundance: .
v_gene: TRBV4-2
j_gene: TRBJ2-1
d_gene: TRBD2
CDR3nt: TGTGCCAGCAGCCAAGATTCCCCTAGCGGGGGGGGCTACAATGAGCAGTTCTTC
CDR3aa: CASSQDSPSGGGYNEQFF

abundance: .
v_gene: TRBV27
j_gene: TRBJ2-3
d_gene: .
CDR3nt: TGTGCCAGCAGTTTATCCAGAGATACGCAGTATTTT
CDR3aa: CASSLSRDTQYF

abundance: few
v_gene: TRBV5-1
j_gene: TRBJ2-5
d_gene: TRBD1
CDR3nt: TGCGCCAGCAGCGGCGGACGTCAGGGGGTCGGAGAGACCCAGTACTTC
CDR3aa: CASSGGRQGVGETQYF

abundance: .
v_gene: TRBV28
j_gene: TRBJ1-4
d_gene: TRBD1
CDR3nt: TGTGCCAGCAGTCTCGGACAGGCAACTAATGAAAAACTGTTTTTT
CDR3aa: CASSLGQATNEKLFF

abundance: .
v_gene: TRBV19
j_gene: TRBJ2-7
d_gene: TRBD1
CDR3nt: TGTGCCAGTAGTAGTGCTAGGACAGGGCGAACCTACGAGCAGTACTTC
CDR3aa: CASSSARTGRTYEQYF

abundance: .
v_gene: TRBV30
j_gene: TRBJ2-2
d_gene: TRBD2
CDR3nt: TGTGCCTGGAGTGTTGGCGGGAGATATAACACCGGGGAGCTGTTTTTT
CDR3aa: CAWSVGGRYNTGELFF

abundance: .
v_gene: TRBV2
j_gene: TRBJ2-5
d_gene: TRBD2
CDR3nt: TGTGCCAGCAGGGAAGGACTAGCGGTTCAAGAGACCCAGTACTTC
CDR3aa: CASREGLAVQETQYF

abundance: .
v_gene: TRBV19
j_gene: TRBJ2-7
d_gene: .
CDR3nt: TGTGCCAGTAGTACCCAGTTTGGGCGCTACGAGCAGTACTTC
CDR3aa: CASSTQFGRYEQYF

abundance: few
v_gene: TRBV30
j_gene: TRBJ2-7
d_gene: TRBD1
CDR3nt: TGTGCCTGGGAAGGGACAGGGGACTCCTACGAGCAGTACTTC
CDR3aa: CAWEGTGDSYEQYF

abundance: few
v_gene: TRBV7-6
j_gene: TRBJ1-4
d_gene: .
CDR3nt: TGTGCCAGCAGCTTATCGCGTTGGGGCACAAGTAATGAAAAACTGTTTTTT
CDR3aa: CASSLSRWGTSNEKLFF

abundance: .
v_gene: TRBV5-1
j_gene: TRBJ2-2
d_gene: TRBD2
CDR3nt: TGCGCCAGCAGCTTGGAACTAGCGGGTACCGGGGAGCTGTTTTTT
CDR3aa: CASSLELAGTGELFF

abundance: few
v_gene: TRBV9
j_gene: TRBJ1-4
d_gene: TRBD1
CDR3nt: TGTGCCAGCAGCTTTACAGGGTCAGGGGGAAAACTGTTTTTT
CDR3aa: CASSFTGSGGKLFF

abundance: .
v_gene: TRBV30
j_gene: TRBJ1-6
d_gene: TRBD1
CDR3nt: TGTGCCTGGAGCCTACAGGGGGCTAGGTACTCACCCCTCCACTTT
CDR3aa: CAWSLQGARYSPLHF